Below, 5 T cell receptor beta chains from the same sample are listed, as sequenced in a study of cytomegalovirus exposure and HLA in healthy donors. PCR was performed using 60 Vbeta and 13 Jbeta primers. TCRdb's table, derived via immunoSEQ multiplex PCR, lists solely in-frame clones and lacks some. In the table there are fewer than 200,000 clones, approximately 81% of which are singletons. Sequences were obtained from PBMCs. The receptor source for this set is a young woman in good health and CMV-seronegative.

The chain has TRBV19 and TRBJ1-1; no reliable D call. Germline V gene data show CDR1 as LNHDA and CDR2 as SQIVND (reference sequence). This CDR3 region has 15 residues. V was pared by 7 bases and J by 3 bases, with 18 bases between. CDR3 bases: TGTGCCAGTACCCTGCTCGGGATCCGAGACACTGAAGCTTTCTTT. Residues: CASTLLGIRDTEAFF.

V usage is TRBV2 and J usage is TRBJ2-7; D may be TRBD1 (5 bases). V gave up 4 bases and J gave up 2 bases, with 9 bases separating them. The CDR3 is 13 amino acids. Germline V gene data show CDR1 as SNHLY and CDR2 as FYNNEI. The CDR3 nucleotides read TGTGCCAGCAGTGGGGGCGACACCTACGAGCAGTACTTC. Amino acid sequence: CASSGGDTYEQYF. Using reference TRBV2 and TRBJ2-7 for the parts outside the CDR3, the full variable domain is EPEVTQTPSHQVTQMGQEVILRCVPISNHLYFYWYRQILGQKVEFLVSFYNNEISEKSEIFDDQFSVERPDGSNFTLKIRSTKLEDSAMYFCASSGGDTYEQYFGPGTRLTVT.

This clone was picked up a small number of times. The rearrangement links TRBV19 to TRBJ2-1; D uncertain. Germline V gene lookup returns CDR1 LNHDA and CDR2 SQIVND (reference sequence). This CDR3 has 11 amino acids. Trimming took 3 bases from V and 8 from J, leaving 5 bases between them. CDR3 residues: CASSIGHEQFF. Here the CDR3 DNA reads TGTGCCAGTAGTATTGGGCATGAGCAGTTCTTC.

The J gene is TRBJ2-6, the V gene TRBV7-3; tentatively, D is TRBD2 (5 bases). The CDR3 extends over 15 amino acids. CDR1 SGHTA and CDR2 FQGTGA come from the germline V gene. Trimming pared 4 bases from V and 4 bases from J, leaving 11 bases between. The CDR3 sequence is CASSSLAAGANVLTF. CDR3 nucleotide sequence: TGTGCCAGCAGCTCCCTAGCAGCCGGGGCCAACGTCCTGACTTTC.

The chain couples TRBV4-1 to TRBJ1-2, with 7 bases matching TRBD1. The CDR3 has 15 amino acids. V was pared by 0 bases and J by 0 bases, with 1 base of the junction left unmatched. Looked up from germline, CDR1 is MGHRA and CDR2 is YSYEKL. DNA of the CDR3: TGCGCCAGCAGCCAAGAAACAGGGGCTAACTATGGCTACACCTTC. This sequence encodes CASSQETGANYGYTF.